A single sample gave rise to the 25 T cell receptor beta chains below, sequenced in a study of T cell responses to AZD1222 COVID-19 vaccine. Generated by immunoSEQ multiplex PCR, the TCRdb table keeps only in-frame clones and is missing some. The repertoire consists of roughly 140,000 clones, with around 90% occurring once and the leading ten covering more than 3%. The specimen comprised peripheral blood, sampled 28 days after the second AZD1222 dose. The receptors were gathered from an adult who received the AZD1222 COVID-19 vaccine.

The chain joins TRBV27 to TRBJ2-3; D may be TRBD1 (6 bases). Trimming cost V 2 bases and J 5 bases, with 14 bases left between them. CDR1 and CDR2 (germline): MNHEY, SMNVEV (reference sequence). The CDR3 spans 15 residues. This CDR3 reads CASSLQQETGDTQYF. For the CDR3, the DNA is TGTGCCAGCAGTTTACAACAGGAGACAGGAGATACGCAGTATTTT.

The rearrangement uses TRBV18 and TRBJ1-3; TRBD1 aligns across 9 bases. V lost 3 bases, J lost 2 bases, and 5 bases stayed unmatched. The CDR3 has 16 residues. From germline, CDR1 is KGHSH and CDR2 LQKENI. The CDR3 loop is CASSPKGTGTGNTIYF. In DNA, the CDR3 is TGTGCCAGCTCACCGAAAGGGACAGGGACTGGAAACACCATATATTTT.

The chain uses TRBV28 and TRBJ1-4; weak D call: TRBD1 (6 bases). This CDR3 region has 15 residues. Trimming pared 5 bases from V and 1 base from J, leaving 11 bases between. From germline, CDR1 is MDHEN and CDR2 SYDVKM. CDR3 region: CASSRGRGTNEKLFF. The CDR3 bases are TGTGCCAGCAGTCGGGGCAGGGGAACTAATGAAAAACTGTTTTTT.

This sequence joins TRBV3-1 (or the pseudogene TRBV3-2) and TRBJ2-1, with a tentative D call TRBD2 (5 bases). Germline assignment: CDR1 LGHDT and CDR2 YNNKEL (reference sequence). V shed 1 base and J shed 12 bases, with 19 bases lying between them. The CDR3 extends over 15 amino acids. In nucleotides, the CDR3 is TGTGCCAGCAGCCAAGCAACGGGCCACCGTGAGGGGCAGTTCTTC. Translation: CASSQATGHREGQFF.

This chain connects TRBV6-5 to TRBJ1-2, with a possible D match to TRBD1 (6 bases). Trimming stripped 7 bases from V and 1 base from J, with 13 bases between. Germline assignment: CDR1 MNHEY and CDR2 SVGAGI. CDR3 size: 14 residues. The CDR3, as DNA: TGTGCCAGCACGCGACAGGCGAGTAACTATGGCTACACCTTC. Protein: CASTRQASNYGYTF.

This sequence joins TRBV19 and TRBJ1-4, with a weak D call TRBD1 (5 bases). The CDR3 sequence is 14 residues long. From germline, CDR1 is LNHDA and CDR2 SQIVND (reference sequence). V gave up 5 bases and J gave up 10 bases, with 17 bases separating them. The CDR3 DNA is TGTGCCAGTAGTCCGGAAGGGGAATACGGAAAACTGTTTTTT. Translated: CASSPEGEYGKLFF.

V gene TRBV28 combines with J gene TRBJ2-5; TRBD1 matches 8 bases. Germline loops: CDR1 MDHEN, CDR2 SYDVKM. The CDR3 sequence is 16 residues long. V was pared by 7 bases and J by 2 bases, with 12 bases of the junction left unmatched. The CDR3 is CASIPTGYRGQETQYF. The CDR3 DNA reads as TGTGCCAGCATCCCCACCGGATACAGGGGGCAAGAGACCCAGTACTTC. Looking up the rest from reference TRBV28 and TRBJ2-5 gives the full variable domain: DVKVTQSSRYLVKRTGEKVFLECVQDMDHENMFWYRQDPGLGLRLIYFSYDVKMKEKGDIPEGYSVSREKKERFSLILESASTNQTSMYLCASIPTGYRGQETQYFGPGTRLLVL.

This chain joins TRBV5-3 and TRBJ2-1; the D gene is possibly TRBD2 (6 bases). TRBV5-3 qualifies as an ORF whose function is uncertain. Trimming took 2 bases from V and 1 from J, leaving 13 bases between them. The CDR3 spans 16 residues. This chain's CDR3 is CARSFDREESYNEQFF. The CDR3 bases are TGTGCCAGAAGCTTCGATAGGGAGGAGTCCTACAATGAGCAGTTCTTC.

The rearrangement links TRBV21-1 to TRBJ2-7. TRBV21-1 counts as a pseudogene. The CDR3 has 11 residues. In DNA, the CDR3 is TGTGCCAGCAGCGCCTGTTACGAGCAGTACTTC. Its protein is CASSACYEQYF.

This clone came up once. The J gene is TRBJ2-2, the V gene TRBV5-8; TRBD2 aligns across 10 bases. The trim removed 0 bases at V and 5 bases at J, leaving 1 base unmatched. Germline assignment: CDR1 SGHTS and CDR2 YDEGEE. The CDR3 consists of 15 residues. DNA of the CDR3: TGTGCCAGCAGCTTGGGGACTAGCGGAACCGGGGAGCTGTTTTTT. This gives the protein CASSLGTSGTGELFF.

The J gene is TRBJ1-2, the V gene TRBV6-5; D not certain. The CDR3 length is 15 residues. V lost 0 bases, J lost 3 bases, and 11 bases lay in between. Germline loops: CDR1 MNHEY, CDR2 SVGAGI. The CDR3 DNA reads TGTGCCAGCAGTTACTCGATGGGTGGGGACTATGGCTACACCTTC. Residues: CASSYSMGGDYGYTF.

This rearrangement joins TRBV9 to TRBJ1-2; 7 bases agree with TRBD1. CDR3 length: 14 residues. Germline V CDR1 and CDR2: SGDLS, YYNGEE. The V segment lost 3 bases and the J segment 2 bases; nucleotides outside the gene matches: 4. This CDR3 reads CASSEGTANYGYTF. In DNA form, the CDR3 reads TGTGCCAGCAGCGAAGGGACAGCCAACTATGGCTACACCTTC.

The rearrangement links TRBV5-1 to TRBJ2-7, with D tentatively TRBD1 (5 bases). The CDR3 length is 14 residues. Germline CDR1 is SGHRS and CDR2 is YFSETQ. Trimming removed 4 bases from V and 0 bases from J, with 11 bases in between. CDR3 residues: CASSQQVSSYEQYF. The DNA of the CDR3 is TGCGCCAGCAGCCAACAGGTCAGCTCCTACGAGCAGTACTTC.

CDR3 DNA: TGCGCCAGCAGCCAAGGACTACTCTCCTACGAGCAGTACTTC. Its protein product is CASSQGLLSYEQYF. The chain joins TRBV4-1 to TRBJ2-7; D may be TRBD2 (5 bases). CDR1 is MGHRA and CDR2 is YSYEKL in the germline V gene. This CDR3 is built from 14 residues. The V gene lost 1 base and the J gene lost 0 bases, with 7 bases spanning the gap.

A single count supports this clone. The chain couples TRBV5-4 to TRBJ2-5; 7 bases match TRBD2. The CDR3 has 13 residues. Germline values: CDR1 SGHNT, CDR2 YYREEE (reference sequence). V lost 10 bases to trimming and J lost 5 bases; unmatched junction nucleotides: 11. In nucleotides, the CDR3 is TGTGCCCAGTCGGCGGGAGTGGGGGAGACCCAGTACTTC. It codes for CAQSAGVGETQYF. Drawing the rest from reference TRBV5-4 and TRBJ2-5, the complete variable domain is ETGVTQSPTHLIKTRGQQVTLRCSSQSGHNTVSWYQQALGQGPQFIFQYYREEENGRGNFPPRFSGLQFPNYSSELNVNALELDDSALYLCAQSAGVGETQYFGPGTRLLVL.

This clone was seen once. V and J are TRBV18 and TRBJ1-3; TRBD1 might be the D (5 bases). Germline CDR1 reads KGHSH; CDR2 reads LQKENI. V was pared by 2 bases and J by 7 bases, with 12 bases between. This CDR3 contains 14 residues. Here the CDR3 DNA reads TGTGCCAGCTCACCAGAGCCGGGGGGGAACACCATATATTTT. It encodes CASSPEPGGNTIYF.

This clone was recorded only once. The V call is TRBV2, the J call TRBJ1-5, with 7 bases lining up with TRBD1. The CDR3 is 14 amino acids. Germline-derived CDR1 and CDR2 are SNHLY and FYNNEI. V lost 7 bases to trimming and J lost 6 bases; unmatched junction nucleotides: 9. The CDR3 loop reads CASTQTGSRQPQHF. Written as DNA, the CDR3 is TGTGCCAGCACCCAGACAGGGTCTCGTCAGCCCCAGCATTTT.

The J gene is TRBJ1-2, the V gene TRBV11-2; TRBD1 agrees at 9 bases. V was pared by 5 bases and J by 7 bases, with 11 bases of the junction left unmatched. The CDR3 has 15 amino acids. The germline CDR1 and CDR2 sequences are SGHAT and FQNNGV. CDR3 residues: CASSRLTGGFSGYTF. The CDR3 DNA is TGTGCCAGCAGCCGACTCACAGGGGGCTTTTCTGGCTACACCTTC.

The genes are TRBV5-5 and TRBJ1-2; D remains ambiguous. Trimming stripped 2 bases from V and 8 bases from J, with 16 bases between. The germline CDR1 and CDR2 sequences are SGHKS and YYEKEE (reference sequence). The CDR3 contains 14 residues. In DNA form, the CDR3 reads TGTGCCAGCAGCTTATCAGCCTCTGTCCAGGGCTACACCTTC. It yields the protein CASSLSASVQGYTF. Using reference TRBV5-5 and TRBJ1-2 for the parts outside the CDR3, the full variable domain is DAGVTQSPTHLIKTRGQQVTLRCSPISGHKSVSWYQQVLGQGPQFIFQYYEKEERGRGNFPDRFSARQFPNYSSELNVNALLLGDSALYLCASSLSASVQGYTFGSGTRLTVV.

The rearrangement uses TRBV27 and TRBJ1-1, with 12 bases that match TRBD1. Germline CDR1 and CDR2: MNHEY and SMNVEV (reference sequence). V was pared by 8 bases and J by 8 bases, with 18 bases of the junction left unmatched. The CDR3 sequence is 17 residues long. The CDR3 DNA follows: TGTGCCAGCGGCGCTCGGTCGGGACAGGGGGCCCTGGTGGAAGCTTTCTTT. Translated: CASGARSGQGALVEAFF.

The chain couples TRBV6-4 to TRBJ1-5; D unresolved. Trimming shortened V by 5 bases and J by 0 bases, and 11 bases separated the two germline ends. Germline CDR1 is MRHNA and CDR2 is SNTAGT. The CDR3 length is 15 residues. CDR3 sequence (DNA): TGTGCCAGCAGTCCACAGCCCGATAGCAATCAGCCCCAGCATTTT. Encoded protein: CASSPQPDSNQPQHF.

The V call is TRBV11-3, the J call TRBJ2-7; TRBD2 matches 8 bases. Germline CDR1 and CDR2: SGHNT and YENEEA. The CDR3 is 16 residues long. Trimming took 5 bases from V and 5 from J; bases not matched to a gene: 14. CDR3 in amino acids: CASSHTITGTSNEQYF. The CDR3 bases are TGTGCCAGCAGCCATACGATAACCGGGACTAGTAACGAGCAGTACTTC.

The rearrangement links TRBV7-3 to TRBJ2-1; 12 nucleotides line up with TRBD2. Germline V gene lookup returns CDR1 SGHTA and CDR2 FQGTGA. The CDR3 spans 19 residues. Trimming at V came to 2 bases and at J to 2 bases, leaving 10 bases not matched to a gene. As DNA, the CDR3 is TGTGCCAGCAGCTTAGTTCTAGCGGGAGGGCCCTACACCTACAATGAGCAGTTCTTC. Protein: CASSLVLAGGPYTYNEQFF.

This chain joins TRBV6-5 and TRBJ2-7, with unresolved D. V gave up 6 bases and J gave up 3 bases, with 6 bases separating them. Germline loops: CDR1 MNHEY, CDR2 SVGAGI. This CDR3 contains 11 residues. The CDR3, as DNA: TGTGCCAGCAGACCTTGCTACGAGCAGTACTTC. Amino acid sequence: CASRPCYEQYF.

V is TRBV29-1 and J is TRBJ2-7; D is perhaps TRBD2 (6 bases). V lost 1 base to trimming and J lost 5 bases, with 18 bases between them. Germline CDR1 is SQVTM and CDR2 is ANQGSEA. The CDR3 consists of 15 residues. The CDR3 region is CSVEGRAGFLNEQYF. In DNA form, the CDR3 reads TGCAGCGTTGAAGGAAGGGCGGGATTCTTAAACGAGCAGTACTTC.